One TCR beta chain is described in this entry. Sequenced by immunoSEQ multiplex PCR; TCRdb stores in-frame clones only, minus some. The sample includes around 60,000 clones, almost 85% seen only once; the top ten take roughly 15%. The data stem from a study of blood T cell repertoires in COVID-19. Followed over time, Seattle patients had been enrolled while infection was active. The specimen sequenced was peripheral blood. This TCR was sampled from a man in his 60s with COVID-19, enrolled during active disease.

The CDR3 reads CAIRGATEETQYF. CDR3 nucleotides: TGTGCCATCAGGGGGGCTACTGAGGAGACCCAGTACTTC. The chain is built from TRBV10-3 and TRBJ2-5; perhaps TRBD1 as D (6 bases). Trimming removed 6 bases at V and 5 bases at J, with 13 bases between. Germline CDR1 ENHRY, CDR2 SYGVKD. The CDR3 totals 13 residues.